Presented here are 19 T cell receptor beta chains from one specimen sequenced in a study of blood T cell repertoires in COVID-19. The data were produced by immunoSEQ multiplex PCR, yet TCRdb's version contains in-frame clones alone and is incomplete. The table records 60,000 to 90,000 clones, under 80% of them present only once. The sequenced sample consisted of peripheral blood. All receptors come from a human donor with acute or convalescent COVID-19. The donor label of this sample is uncertain.

There are a few counts of this clone. The V and J genes are TRBV27 and TRBJ2-7; D is ambiguous. Germline V gene data show CDR1 as MNHEY and CDR2 as SMNVEV (reference sequence). Trimming took 3 bases from V and 3 from J, leaving 15 bases between them. The CDR3 totals 15 residues. The DNA of the CDR3 is TGTGCCAGCAGTTTCTCGGAGCTCCGAAACTACGAGCAGTACTTC. Residues: CASSFSELRNYEQYF.

The V call is TRBV28, the J call TRBJ1-3; D is undetermined. CDR1 is MDHEN and CDR2 is SYDVKM in the germline V gene. The CDR3 sequence is 14 residues long. The germline V and J ends were trimmed by 3 bases and 0 bases, with 6 bases remaining between them. The CDR3 coding sequence is TGTGCCAGCAGTTTGGAGCTCTCTGGAAACACCATATATTTT. It encodes CASSLELSGNTIYF.

On this clone: Other nucleotide sequences in the sample specify the same CDR3. This rearrangement joins TRBV3-1 (or the pseudogene TRBV3-2) to TRBJ1-2, with unresolved D. CDR1 is LGHDT and CDR2 is YNNKEL in the germline V gene (reference sequence). With 0 bases removed from V and 8 bases from J, the gap between germline ends came to 16 bases. The CDR3 loop spans 15 amino acids. CDR3 DNA sequence: TGTGCCAGCAGCCAAGATAAAGGGAAGACGGGGGGCTACACCTTC. As protein: CASSQDKGKTGGYTF.

The chain is built from TRBV6-5 and TRBJ2-1; D is perhaps TRBD1 (6 bases). CDR3 size: 14 residues. Trimming cost V 8 bases and J 4 bases, with 15 bases left between them. Germline V gene lookup returns CDR1 MNHEY and CDR2 SVGAGI. The CDR3 region has the DNA TGTGCCAGCGGCCCGGGACACCTTTACAATGAGCAGTTCTTC. It specifies CASGPGHLYNEQFF.

The genes are TRBV18 and TRBJ2-7, with D hard to call. V lost 3 bases and J 3 bases, leaving 3 bases between the germline ends. CDR3 length: 11 amino acids. Germline-derived CDR1 and CDR2 are KGHSH and LQKENI. The CDR3 DNA sequence: TGTGCCAGCTCACCCGGCTACGAGCAGTACGTC. Amino acids: CASSPGYEQYV.

V is TRBV18 and J is TRBJ1-1, with D maybe TRBD1 (5 bases). In germline, CDR1 is KGHSH, CDR2 LQKENI. Trimming removed 0 bases at V and 1 base at J, with 21 bases between. The CDR3 extends over 19 amino acids. CDR3 region: CASSPPVGGRRVENTEAFF. The CDR3 DNA sequence: TGTGCCAGCTCACCACCGGTGGGGGGACGCCGAGTAGAGAACACTGAAGCTTTCTTT.

This rearrangement joins TRBV5-1 to TRBJ1-1; D uncertain. Trimming took off 1 base at V and 1 base at J, with 8 bases between the two ends. The germline V gene encodes CDR1 SGHRS and CDR2 YFSETQ. There are 14 residues in the CDR3. The CDR3 loop is CASSLSLRNTEAFF. The CDR3, as DNA: TGCGCCAGCAGCTTGAGTTTGAGGAACACTGAAGCTTTCTTT.

The chain joins TRBV5-4 to TRBJ1-6, with D perhaps TRBD1 (5 bases). V lost 2 bases, J lost 6 bases, and 9 bases lay in between. The CDR3 has 14 amino acids. Germline V gene sequence: CDR1 SGHNT, CDR2 YYREEE (reference sequence). CDR3 amino acids: CASSLGVINSPLHF. For the CDR3, the DNA is TGTGCCAGCAGCTTAGGGGTAATTAATTCACCCCTCCACTTT.

The CDR3 here is CASTLDGSGGYTF. The CDR3 region has the DNA TGTGCCAGCACCTTGGACGGGAGTGGAGGCTACACCTTC. This chain links TRBV12-3 or TRBV12-4 with TRBJ1-2; D call uncertain. The CDR3 has 13 residues. V shed 7 bases and J shed 8 bases, with 17 bases lying between them.

This clone was picked up a small number of times. At one end, the junction sequence differs from germline, possibly due to a read error. The chain joins TRBV7-7 to TRBJ2-3, with D unresolved. CDR3 length: 13 amino acids. Germline V CDR1 and CDR2: SSHAT, FNYEAQ (reference sequence). The DNA for the CDR3 is TGTGCTAGCAGCTTGGCAGAAACAGATACGCAGTATTTT. It specifies CASSLAETDTQYF.

J is TRBJ2-1 and V is TRBV4-2, with 10 bases that match TRBD2. The V and J ends lost 3 bases and 7 bases, in that order; junction bases with no gene match: 12. This CDR3 comprises 17 residues. Germline-derived CDR1 and CDR2 are LGHNA and YNFKEQ. The CDR3 region is CASSQSSAGGPRNEQFF. The CDR3 DNA follows: TGTGCCAGCAGCCAGAGTTCAGCGGGAGGGCCGAGGAATGAGCAGTTCTTC.

In this sample, this clone turned up once. The J gene is TRBJ1-4, the V gene TRBV28, with 8 bases lining up with TRBD1. CDR1 is MDHEN, CDR2 SYDVKM, per germline. The CDR3 is 15 amino acids. J was trimmed by 8 bases and V by 3 bases; bases with no gene match: 8. DNA of the CDR3: TGTGCCAGCAGTTTTACTGGACAGGGTGGAGAAAAACTGTTTTTT. Translated: CASSFTGQGGEKLFF.

This chain joins TRBV6-5 and TRBJ2-3; 8 bases fit TRBD1. With 6 bases clipped from V and 6 bases from J, the junction kept 8 bases outside the gene matches. CDR1 is MNHEY, CDR2 SVGAGI, per germline. CDR3 size: 14 residues. CDR3 nucleotides: TGTGCCAGCAGCAGGGGGCTGGTTTCGGATACGCAGTATTTT. This gives the protein CASSRGLVSDTQYF.

This clone showed up just a few times. The gene calls are TRBV19 and TRBJ1-5; D perhaps matches TRBD1 (5 bases). Germline V gives CDR1 LNHDA, CDR2 SQIVND (reference sequence). Trimming stripped 4 bases from V and 6 bases from J, with 16 bases between. This CDR3 contains 15 residues. DNA for the CDR3: TGTGCCAGTAGTAGAGTAGGGGCGGTTGGTCAGCCCCAGCATTTT. Protein product: CASSRVGAVGQPQHF.

This clone occurred once. This chain uses TRBV4-2 with TRBJ2-3, with D maybe TRBD1 (6 bases). The CDR3 runs to 17 residues. Germline loops: CDR1 LGHNA, CDR2 YNFKEQ. V lost 0 bases to trimming and J lost 2 bases, with 15 bases between them. This CDR3 is CASSQDPQGWDTDTQYF. CDR3 DNA sequence: TGTGCCAGCAGCCAAGACCCTCAGGGGTGGGACACAGATACGCAGTATTTT.

V gene TRBV4-2 combines with J gene TRBJ2-7; D is ambiguous. Germline CDR1 and CDR2: LGHNA and YNFKEQ. The CDR3 extends over 16 amino acids. V was pared by 0 bases and J by 5 bases, with 17 bases between. This CDR3 is CASSQDLQNHYNEQYF. In DNA, the CDR3 is TGTGCCAGCAGCCAAGATCTTCAGAACCATTACAACGAGCAGTACTTC.

The chain couples TRBV2 to TRBJ2-3, with 13 positions matching TRBD2. The CDR3 is made up of 16 amino acids. Trimming cost V 6 bases and J 2 bases; bases outside gene matches: 5. In germline, CDR1 is SNHLY, CDR2 FYNNEI. The CDR3 region has the DNA TGTGCCAGCAGGGGGGGACTAGCGGGGTACACAGATACGCAGTATTTT. It codes for CASRGGLAGYTDTQYF.

The count of this clone is one. This same CDR3 is encoded by further DNA sequences in the sample. The chain recombines TRBV29-1 with TRBJ1-1, with D hard to call. V lost 4 bases, J lost 4 bases, and 4 bases lay in between. Looked up from germline, CDR1 is SQVTM and CDR2 is ANQGSEA. This CDR3 region has 10 residues. CDR3 residues: CSVAGTEAFF. DNA of the CDR3: TGCAGCGTTGCCGGCACTGAAGCTTTCTTT.

The chain links TRBV7-2 to TRBJ2-1; TRBD1 agrees at 8 bases. This CDR3 region has 13 residues. With 3 bases clipped from V and 10 bases from J, the junction kept 5 bases outside the gene matches. CDR1 and CDR2 from the germline V gene are SGHTA and FQGNSA. CDR3 sequence (DNA): TGTGCCAGCAGCTTCGCAGGGGGCGGGGAGCAGTTCTTC. Translating it yields CASSFAGGGEQFF.